The entry that follows covers one TCR beta chain sequence. Its antigen remains undetermined. Base qualities are missing; no much larger clone stands one base away. Library preparation was by RT-PCR. The data were produced on an Illumina HiSeq 2500. The raw public data were reprocessed by TCRdb itself: fastp quality trimming at Q25, MiXCR clonotype calling, in-frame beta chains only. Each record represents a unique CDR3 protein, reported with the most common genes and DNA among its rows. This sample holds fewer than 800,000 distinct CDR3 sequences; approximately 15% were observed only once. The ten largest clones add up to approximately 10% of the sample. Reading the germline V gene gives CDR1 SGHVS and CDR2 FQNEAQ. After removal of 2 bases from V and 1 base from J, the junction retains 9 bases not matched to a gene. From its cysteine to its phenylalanine, the CDR3 spans 18 amino acids. Only the CDR3 DNA is retained, 54 bases long and in frame from the first base.

The sample comes from a study of response to subunit inactivated influenza vaccine (dated 2018 in TCRdb). For the wider study: Deep quantitative T cell receptor repertoire profiling was used in the study to track responses to a trivalent subunit inactivated influenza vaccine. Here is what the overall study found, with its caveats: The authors proposed that each seasonal influenza vaccination may bring in only a limited number of new T cells.

The TCR sequence derives from a man between 50 and 59 years old who received an inactivated influenza vaccine. Donor details come from another sample of the same person, matched by shared clones. The V and J segments used are TRBV7-8 and TRBJ2-7; 12 central nucleotides agree with TRBD2. Sequencing used PBMCs from blood, obtained about 13 days after vaccination. The CDR3 reads CASSLRQLGLAGSYEQYF. The bases read TGTGCCAGCAGCTTAAGGCAACTTGGACTAGCGGGATCCTACGAGCAGTACTTC.